The 10 T cell receptor beta chains given below trace back to one sample, sequenced in a study of blood T cell repertoires in COVID-19. Only in-frame clones appear in the TCRdb table, and some are missing; sequencing was by immunoSEQ multiplex PCR. The profile shows 200,000 to 250,000 clones, more than 75% of them singletons. The sample taken for sequencing was PBMCs or T cells enriched from blood (not recorded which). These receptors originate from a man aged 40-55 years who had recovered from COVID-19.

This clone turned up a few times. V usage is TRBV5-6 and J usage is TRBJ1-2; D is unresolved. The CDR3 is made up of 13 amino acids. From germline, CDR1 is SGHDT and CDR2 YYEEEE. Trimming removed 5 bases from V and 4 bases from J, with 12 bases in between. This CDR3 reads CASSSWMLYGYTF. CDR3 nucleotide sequence: TGTGCCAGCAGTAGCTGGATGCTCTATGGCTACACCTTC.

This clone was seen more than once but under ten times. The rearrangement uses TRBV27 and TRBJ1-4; D is possibly TRBD1 (5 bases). The V and J ends lost 0 bases and 8 bases respectively, with 16 bases between them. This CDR3 is 16 amino acids long. Germline V gene lookup returns CDR1 MNHEY and CDR2 SMNVEV (reference sequence). Written as DNA, the CDR3 is TGTGCCAGCAGTTTATCATATCAGGGAGGAGGGGAAAAACTGTTTTTT. Protein: CASSLSYQGGGEKLFF. Using reference TRBV27 and TRBJ1-4 for the parts outside the CDR3, the full variable domain is EAQVTQNPRYLITVTGKKLTVTCSQNMNHEYMSWYRQDPGLGLRQIYYSMNVEVTDKGDVPEGYKVSRKEKRNFPLILESPSPNQTSLYFCASSLSYQGGGEKLFFGSGTQLSVL.

The chain uses TRBV30 and TRBJ2-7; TRBD2 is a possible D gene (6 bases). V lost 7 bases and J lost 3, with 16 bases in between. From germline, CDR1 is GTSNPN and CDR2 SVGIG (reference sequence). The CDR3 spans 13 residues. For the CDR3, the DNA is TGTGCCTACCGGGGGACGGGTCACTACGAGCAGTACTTC. Amino acid sequence: CAYRGTGHYEQYF.

V and J are TRBV19 and TRBJ1-6; D is perhaps TRBD1 (5 bases). Trimming shortened V by 6 bases and J by 8 bases, and 17 bases separated the two germline ends. Germline V CDR1 and CDR2: LNHDA, SQIVND (reference sequence). This CDR3 region has 15 residues. CDR3: CASSTRVGRDSPLHF. As DNA, the CDR3 is TGTGCCAGTAGCACCAGGGTAGGCCGTGATTCACCCCTCCACTTT.

This clone was seen once. The chain combines TRBV28 with TRBJ2-5, with 7 bases aligning to TRBD2. Looked up from germline, CDR1 is MDHEN and CDR2 is SYDVKM. After removal of 5 bases from V and 4 bases from J, the junction contained 10 bases not matched to a gene. The CDR3 has 15 residues. CDR3 nucleotides: TGTGCCAGCAGTCCTACTATGGGGGGGTTAGAGACCCAGTACTTC. Translated, it gives CASSPTMGGLETQYF.

The V and J genes are TRBV11-3 and TRBJ2-3, with D maybe TRBD1 (5 bases). Trimming cost V 1 base and J 5 bases, with 13 bases left between them. Germline CDR1 and CDR2: SGHNT and YENEEA. The CDR3 extends over 15 amino acids. CDR3 DNA: TGTGCCAGCAGCTTAGGCTTGTTAGGGGTAGATACGCAGTATTTT. Translation gives CASSLGLLGVDTQYF. Full variable domain (rest looked up from reference TRBV11-3 and TRBJ2-3): EAGVVQSPRYKIIEKKQPVAFWCNPISGHNTLYWYLQNLGQGPELLIRYENEEAVDDSQLPKDRFSAERLKGVDSTLKIQPAELGDSAVYLCASSLGLLGVDTQYFGPGTRLTVL.

This sequence joins TRBV5-1 and TRBJ1-1; D perhaps matches TRBD1 (5 bases). V was cut by 5 bases and J by 0 bases, with 14 bases left in between. The length of the CDR3 is 15 residues. The germline V gene encodes CDR1 SGHRS and CDR2 YFSETQ. The CDR3 DNA reads TGCGCCAGCAGAGGAGGGCGGACAATGAACACTGAAGCTTTCTTT. The encoded protein is CASRGGRTMNTEAFF.

This clone came up a few times. The J gene is TRBJ1-1, the V gene TRBV11-1; 10 bases are shared with TRBD1. Germline V gives CDR1 SGHAT, CDR2 FQDESV (reference sequence). V was clipped by 5 bases and J by 5 bases; unmatched bases: 8. The CDR3 consists of 15 residues. The CDR3 bases are TGTGCCAGCAGCCCGTGGACAGGGGGAGGGACTGAAGCTTTCTTT. Amino acids: CASSPWTGGGTEAFF.

CDR3 residues: CASSVQTSKSEQFF. Here the CDR3 DNA reads TGTGCCAGCAGCGTGCAGACTAGCAAATCTGAGCAGTTCTTC. The chain uses TRBV9 and TRBJ2-1; 7 bases are shared with TRBD2. The germline gives CDR1 SGDLS, CDR2 YYNGEE. J lost 9 bases, V lost 2 bases, and 8 bases had no gene match. The CDR3 has 14 amino acids.

The chain has TRBV28 and TRBJ2-7; 7 bases are shared with TRBD2. Trimming removed 2 bases from V and 0 bases from J; junction bases left unmatched: 4. The length of the CDR3 is 15 residues. CDR1 and CDR2 (germline): MDHEN, SYDVKM. CDR3 sequence: CASSLLAVNSYEQYF. As DNA, the CDR3 is TGTGCCAGCAGTTTACTAGCGGTCAACTCCTACGAGCAGTACTTC.